The following is a T cell receptor (beta chain) sequence with its context. Clones were sequenced by immunoSEQ multiplex PCR, and TCRdb holds only the in-frame ones, with some missing. The sample comprises about 94,000 clones, 85% of which are singletons, and more than 4% rests with the top ten. This specimen belongs to a study of T cell responses to AZD1222 COVID-19 vaccine. Sample: peripheral blood, taken 28 days after the second AZD1222 dose. This TCR derives from an adult who received the AZD1222 COVID-19 vaccine.

CDR3 coding DNA: TGTGCCAGCAGCGTGGGACAGTCTCCTTCCTACGAGCAGTACTTC. Amino acids: CASSVGQSPSYEQYF. This rearrangement joins TRBV7-8 to TRBJ2-7; 7 bases are shared with TRBD1. V was clipped by 5 bases and J by 1 base; unmatched bases: 8. Germline lookup yields CDR1 SGHVS and CDR2 FQNEAQ. The CDR3 length is 15 residues.